This T cell receptor beta chain stems from a study of cytomegalovirus exposure and HLA in healthy donors. The overall study: Tens of millions of unique TCR sequences came from HLA-typed donors in an early release. Study results and caveats: About 150 TCR beta chains were listed as cytomegalovirus-associated.

This clone appeared once. Its cognate antigen is unknown. A multiplex PCR was run with 60 Vbeta primers and 13 Jbeta primers. Libraries were prepared by immunoSEQ multiplex PCR; TCRdb keeps only in-frame clonotypes and omits some of them. The sample shows about 140,000 clones, roughly three quarters of them seen only once. Germline V gives CDR1 SGHTA, CDR2 FQGNSA. J gave up 1 base and V 5 bases, and 7 bases lay outside the gene matches. The CDR3 length is 15 residues. This TCR came from a male donor in good health and CMV-seronegative. The sequenced material came from PBMCs. The rearrangement joins TRBV7-2 to TRBJ2-7, with 8 bases lining up with TRBD1. CDR3 residues: CASSRGQGTSYEQYF. The DNA for the CDR3 is TGTGCCAGCAGCCGAGGACAGGGTACATCCTACGAGCAGTACTTC. The variable domain in full, with the rest retrieved from reference TRBV7-2 and TRBJ2-7, is GAGVSQSPSNKVTEKGKDVELRCDPISGHTALYWYRQSLGQGLEFLIYFQGNSAPDKSGLPSDRFSAERTGGSVSTLTIQRTQQEDSAVYLCASSRGQGTSYEQYFGPGTRLTVT.